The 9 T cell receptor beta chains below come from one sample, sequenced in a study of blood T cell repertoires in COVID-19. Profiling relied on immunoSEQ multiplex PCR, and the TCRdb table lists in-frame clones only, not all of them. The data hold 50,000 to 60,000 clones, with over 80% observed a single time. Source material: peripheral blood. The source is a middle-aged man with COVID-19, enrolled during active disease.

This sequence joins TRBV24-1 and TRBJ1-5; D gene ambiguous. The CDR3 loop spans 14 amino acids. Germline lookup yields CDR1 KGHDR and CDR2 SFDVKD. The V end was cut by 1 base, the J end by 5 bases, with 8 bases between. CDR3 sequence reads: CATSDLSGDQPQHF. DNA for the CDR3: TGTGCCACCAGTGATTTAAGCGGGGATCAGCCCCAGCATTTT.

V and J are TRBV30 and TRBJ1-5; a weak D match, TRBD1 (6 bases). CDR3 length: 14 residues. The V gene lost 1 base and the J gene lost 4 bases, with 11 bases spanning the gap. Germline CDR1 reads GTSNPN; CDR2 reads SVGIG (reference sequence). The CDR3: CAWSGDRQNQPQHF. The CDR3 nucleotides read TGTGCCTGGAGTGGAGACAGGCAAAATCAGCCCCAGCATTTT.

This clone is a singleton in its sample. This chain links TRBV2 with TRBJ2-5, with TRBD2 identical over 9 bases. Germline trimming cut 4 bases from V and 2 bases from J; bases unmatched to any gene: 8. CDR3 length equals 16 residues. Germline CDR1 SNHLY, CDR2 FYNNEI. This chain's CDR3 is CASSGILAGAQETQYF. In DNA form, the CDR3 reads TGTGCCAGCAGTGGAATTTTAGCGGGAGCGCAAGAGACCCAGTACTTC.

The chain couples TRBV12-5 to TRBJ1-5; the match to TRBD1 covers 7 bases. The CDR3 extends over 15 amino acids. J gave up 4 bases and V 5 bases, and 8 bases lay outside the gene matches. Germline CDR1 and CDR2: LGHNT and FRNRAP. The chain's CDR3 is CASGITGEWNQPQHF. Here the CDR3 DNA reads TGTGCTAGTGGTATTACAGGGGAGTGGAATCAGCCCCAGCATTTT.

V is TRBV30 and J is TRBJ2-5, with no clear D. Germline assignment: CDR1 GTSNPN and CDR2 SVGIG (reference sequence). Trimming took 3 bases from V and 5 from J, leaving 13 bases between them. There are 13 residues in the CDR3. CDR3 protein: CAWRRPFLETQYF. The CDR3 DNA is TGTGCCTGGAGGCGCCCTTTTTTGGAGACCCAGTACTTC.

This CDR3 is CASSLRKDSTSYEQYF. The CDR3 bases are TGTGCCAGCAGTTTAAGAAAGGACTCCACCTCCTACGAGCAGTACTTC. The gene calls are TRBV28 and TRBJ2-7; D might be TRBD2 (5 bases). This CDR3 contains 16 residues. Trimming stripped 2 bases from V and 0 bases from J, with 14 bases between. CDR1 and CDR2 (germline): MDHEN, SYDVKM. Looking up the rest from reference TRBV28 and TRBJ2-7 gives the full variable domain: DVKVTQSSRYLVKRTGEKVFLECVQDMDHENMFWYRQDPGLGLRLIYFSYDVKMKEKGDIPEGYSVSREKKERFSLILESASTNQTSMYLCASSLRKDSTSYEQYFGPGTRLTVT.

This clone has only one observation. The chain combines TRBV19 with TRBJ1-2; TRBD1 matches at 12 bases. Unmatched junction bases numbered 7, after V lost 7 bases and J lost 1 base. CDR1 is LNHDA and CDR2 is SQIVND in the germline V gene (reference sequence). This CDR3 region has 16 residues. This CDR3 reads CASTPGQGALNYGYTF. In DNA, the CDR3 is TGTGCCAGTACCCCGGGACAGGGGGCCCTTAACTATGGCTACACCTTC.

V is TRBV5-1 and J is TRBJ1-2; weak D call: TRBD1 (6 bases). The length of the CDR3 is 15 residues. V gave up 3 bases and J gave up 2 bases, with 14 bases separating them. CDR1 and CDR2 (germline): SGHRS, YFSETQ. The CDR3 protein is CASSSGRTDNYGYTF. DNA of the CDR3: TGCGCCAGCAGCTCCGGTAGGACAGACAACTATGGCTACACCTTC.

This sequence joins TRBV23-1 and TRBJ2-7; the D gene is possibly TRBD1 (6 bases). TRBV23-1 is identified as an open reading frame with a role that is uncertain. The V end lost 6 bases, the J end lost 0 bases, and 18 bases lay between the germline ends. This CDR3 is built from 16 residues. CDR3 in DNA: TGCGCCAGCAGCCCCCTCAGACAGGAAGCCTCCTACGAGCAGTACTTC. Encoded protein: CASSPLRQEASYEQYF.